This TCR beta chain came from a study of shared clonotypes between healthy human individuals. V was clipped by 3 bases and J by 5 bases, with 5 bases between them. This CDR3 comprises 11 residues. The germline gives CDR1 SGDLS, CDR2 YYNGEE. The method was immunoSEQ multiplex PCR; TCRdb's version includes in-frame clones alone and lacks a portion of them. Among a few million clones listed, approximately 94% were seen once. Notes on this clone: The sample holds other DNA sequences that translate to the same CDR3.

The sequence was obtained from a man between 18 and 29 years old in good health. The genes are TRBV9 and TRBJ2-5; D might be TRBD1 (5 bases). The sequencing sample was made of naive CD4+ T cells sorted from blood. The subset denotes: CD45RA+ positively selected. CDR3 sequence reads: CASSGGETQYF. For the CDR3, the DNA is TGTGCCAGCAGCGGGGGCGAGACCCAGTACTTC. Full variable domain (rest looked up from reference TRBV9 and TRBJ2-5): DSGVTQTPKHLITATGQRVTLRCSPRSGDLSVYWYQQSLDQGLQFLIQYYNGEERAKGNILERFSAQQFPDLHSELNLSSLELGDSALYFCASSGGETQYFGPGTRLLVL.